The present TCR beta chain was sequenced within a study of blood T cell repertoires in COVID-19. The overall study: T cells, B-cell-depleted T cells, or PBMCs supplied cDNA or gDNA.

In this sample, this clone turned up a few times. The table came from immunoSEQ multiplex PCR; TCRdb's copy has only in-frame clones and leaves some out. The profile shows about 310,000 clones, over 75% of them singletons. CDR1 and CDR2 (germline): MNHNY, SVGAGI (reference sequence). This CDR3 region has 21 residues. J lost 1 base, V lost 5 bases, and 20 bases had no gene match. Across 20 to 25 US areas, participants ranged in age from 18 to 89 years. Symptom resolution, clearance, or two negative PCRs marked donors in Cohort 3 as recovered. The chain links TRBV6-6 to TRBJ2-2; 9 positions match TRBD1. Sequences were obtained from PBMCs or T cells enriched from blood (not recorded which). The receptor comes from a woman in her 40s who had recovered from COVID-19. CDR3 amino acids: CASSQLLPGQGTRRNTGELFF. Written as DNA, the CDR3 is TGTGCCAGCAGTCAACTACTGCCGGGACAGGGTACGCGCAGGAACACCGGGGAGCTGTTTTTT.